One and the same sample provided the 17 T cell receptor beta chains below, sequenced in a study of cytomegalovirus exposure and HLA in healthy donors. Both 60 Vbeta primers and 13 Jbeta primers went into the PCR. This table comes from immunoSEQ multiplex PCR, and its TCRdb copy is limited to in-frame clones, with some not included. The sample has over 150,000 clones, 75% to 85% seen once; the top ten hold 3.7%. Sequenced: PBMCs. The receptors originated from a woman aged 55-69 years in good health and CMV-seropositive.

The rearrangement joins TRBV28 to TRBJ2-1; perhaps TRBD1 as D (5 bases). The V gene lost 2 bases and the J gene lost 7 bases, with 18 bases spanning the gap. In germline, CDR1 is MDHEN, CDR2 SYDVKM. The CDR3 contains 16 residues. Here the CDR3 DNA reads TGTGCCAGCAGTTTAAGAAGGGGCCCCTCGCGGAATGAGCAGTTCTTC. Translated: CASSLRRGPSRNEQFF.

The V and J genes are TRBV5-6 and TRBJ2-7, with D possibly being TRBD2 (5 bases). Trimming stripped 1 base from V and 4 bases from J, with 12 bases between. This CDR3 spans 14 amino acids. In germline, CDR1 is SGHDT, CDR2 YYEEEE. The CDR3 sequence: CASSLFPSPYEQYF. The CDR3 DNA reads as TGTGCCAGCAGCTTGTTCCCTAGCCCTTACGAGCAGTACTTC. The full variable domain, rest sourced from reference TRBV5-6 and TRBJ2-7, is DAGVTQSPTHLIKTRGQQVTLRCSPKSGHDTVSWYQQALGQGPQFIFQYYEEEERQRGNFPDRFSGHQFPNYSSELNVNALLLGDSALYLCASSLFPSPYEQYFGPGTRLTVT.

CDR3 sequence (DNA): TGTGCCACCGGGAGCGCCTACGAGCAGTACTTC. Amino acid sequence: CATGSAYEQYF. The chain has TRBV7-2 and TRBJ2-7; D perhaps matches TRBD2 (6 bases). Germline lookup yields CDR1 SGHTA and CDR2 FQGNSA. The CDR3 covers 11 residues. V was shortened by 10 bases and J by 2 bases, with 9 bases between the two germline ends.

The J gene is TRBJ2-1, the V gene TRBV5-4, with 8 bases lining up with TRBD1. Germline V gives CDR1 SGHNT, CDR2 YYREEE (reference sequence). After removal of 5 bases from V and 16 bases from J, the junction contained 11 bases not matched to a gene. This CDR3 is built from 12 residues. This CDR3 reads CASRTQGDPEFF. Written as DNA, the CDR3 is TGTGCCAGCAGGACACAGGGGGATCCTGAATTCTTC.

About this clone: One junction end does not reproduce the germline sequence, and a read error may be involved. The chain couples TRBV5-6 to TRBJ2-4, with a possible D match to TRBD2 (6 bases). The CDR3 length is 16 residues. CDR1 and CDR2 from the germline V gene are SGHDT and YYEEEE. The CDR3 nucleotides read TGTGCCAGCAGCTTTCGCGGGGCAATAGCCAAAAACAGTCAGTACTTC. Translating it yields CASSFRGAIAKNSQYF.

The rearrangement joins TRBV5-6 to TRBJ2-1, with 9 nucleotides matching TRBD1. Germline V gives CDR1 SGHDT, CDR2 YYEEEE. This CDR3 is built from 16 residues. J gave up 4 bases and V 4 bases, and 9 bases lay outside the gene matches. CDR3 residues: CASSPMWDREYNEQFF. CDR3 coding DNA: TGTGCCAGCAGCCCAATGTGGGACAGGGAGTACAATGAGCAGTTCTTC. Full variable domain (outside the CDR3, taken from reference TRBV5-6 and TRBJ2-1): DAGVTQSPTHLIKTRGQQVTLRCSPKSGHDTVSWYQQALGQGPQFIFQYYEEEERQRGNFPDRFSGHQFPNYSSELNVNALLLGDSALYLCASSPMWDREYNEQFFGPGTRLTVL.

CDR3: CAWSAGSSADTQYF. Written as DNA, the CDR3 is TGTGCCTGGAGTGCCGGTTCGTCGGCAGATACGCAGTATTTT. The chain combines TRBV30 with TRBJ2-3; D is ambiguous. The CDR3 has 14 residues. The V gene lost 1 base and the J gene lost 4 bases, with 12 bases spanning the gap. CDR1 and CDR2 (germline): GTSNPN, SVGIG (reference sequence).

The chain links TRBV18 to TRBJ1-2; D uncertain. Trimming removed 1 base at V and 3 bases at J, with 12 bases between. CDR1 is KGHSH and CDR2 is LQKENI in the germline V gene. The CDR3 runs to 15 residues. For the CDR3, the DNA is TGTGCCAGCTCACCACGGAACAGACCGGACTATGGCTACACCTTC. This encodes CASSPRNRPDYGYTF.

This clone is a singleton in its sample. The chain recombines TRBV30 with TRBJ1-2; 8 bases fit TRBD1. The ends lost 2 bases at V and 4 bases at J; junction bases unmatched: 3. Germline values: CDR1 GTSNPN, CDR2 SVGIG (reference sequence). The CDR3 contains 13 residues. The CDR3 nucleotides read TGTGCCTGGAGTCCTGACAGGGGCTATGGCTACACCTTC. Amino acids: CAWSPDRGYGYTF.

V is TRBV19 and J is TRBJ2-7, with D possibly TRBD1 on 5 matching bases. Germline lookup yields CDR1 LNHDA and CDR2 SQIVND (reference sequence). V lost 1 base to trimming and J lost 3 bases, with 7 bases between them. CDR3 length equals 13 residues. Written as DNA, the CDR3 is TGTGCCAGTAGTATAGGTACAGGCTACGAGCAGTACTTC. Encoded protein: CASSIGTGYEQYF.

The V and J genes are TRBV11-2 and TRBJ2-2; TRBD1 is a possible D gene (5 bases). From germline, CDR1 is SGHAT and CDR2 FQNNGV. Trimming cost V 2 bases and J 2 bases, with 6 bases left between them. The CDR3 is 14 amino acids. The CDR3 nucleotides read TGTGCCAGCAGCTTACAGGGAAACACCGGGGAGCTGTTTTTT. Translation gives CASSLQGNTGELFF.

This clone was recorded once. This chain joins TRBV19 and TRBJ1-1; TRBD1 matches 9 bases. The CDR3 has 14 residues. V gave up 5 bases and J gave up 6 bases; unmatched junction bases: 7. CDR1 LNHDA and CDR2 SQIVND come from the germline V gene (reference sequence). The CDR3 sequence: CASSVDRGGAEAFF. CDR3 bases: TGTGCCAGTAGTGTGGACAGGGGAGGGGCTGAAGCTTTCTTT.

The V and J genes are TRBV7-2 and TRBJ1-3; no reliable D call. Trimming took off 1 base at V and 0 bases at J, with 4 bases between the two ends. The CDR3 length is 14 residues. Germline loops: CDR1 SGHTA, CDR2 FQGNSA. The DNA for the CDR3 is TGTGCCAGCAGCTTAGAGAGCTCTGGAAACACCATATATTTT. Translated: CASSLESSGNTIYF.

CDR3: CASSRRTGGASYGYTF. As DNA, the CDR3 is TGTGCCAGCAGTCGGAGGACAGGGGGCGCGAGCTATGGCTACACCTTC. The rearrangement links TRBV27 to TRBJ1-2; 11 bases are a match to TRBD1. Looked up from germline, CDR1 is MNHEY and CDR2 is SMNVEV (reference sequence). The CDR3 has 16 residues. The ends lost 5 bases at V and 4 bases at J; junction bases unmatched: 9.

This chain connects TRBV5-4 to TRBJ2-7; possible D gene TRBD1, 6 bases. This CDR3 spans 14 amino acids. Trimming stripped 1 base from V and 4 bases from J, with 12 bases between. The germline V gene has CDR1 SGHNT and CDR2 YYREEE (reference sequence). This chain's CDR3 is CASSLRGTPYEQYF. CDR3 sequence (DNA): TGTGCCAGCAGCTTGAGGGGGACCCCTTACGAGCAGTACTTC.

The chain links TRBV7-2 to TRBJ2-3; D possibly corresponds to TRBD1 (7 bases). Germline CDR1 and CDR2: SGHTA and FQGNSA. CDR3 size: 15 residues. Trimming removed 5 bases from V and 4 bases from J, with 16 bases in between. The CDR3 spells CASSPRQGGADTQYF. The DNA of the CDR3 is TGTGCCAGCAGCCCGAGACAGGGAGGAGCAGATACGCAGTATTTT.

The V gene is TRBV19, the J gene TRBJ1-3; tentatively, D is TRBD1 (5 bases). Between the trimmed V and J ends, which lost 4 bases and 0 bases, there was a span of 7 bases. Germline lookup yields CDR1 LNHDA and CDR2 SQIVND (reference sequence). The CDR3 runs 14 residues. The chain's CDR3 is CASSRGNSGNTIYF. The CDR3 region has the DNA TGTGCCAGTAGTAGGGGCAACTCTGGAAACACCATATATTTT.